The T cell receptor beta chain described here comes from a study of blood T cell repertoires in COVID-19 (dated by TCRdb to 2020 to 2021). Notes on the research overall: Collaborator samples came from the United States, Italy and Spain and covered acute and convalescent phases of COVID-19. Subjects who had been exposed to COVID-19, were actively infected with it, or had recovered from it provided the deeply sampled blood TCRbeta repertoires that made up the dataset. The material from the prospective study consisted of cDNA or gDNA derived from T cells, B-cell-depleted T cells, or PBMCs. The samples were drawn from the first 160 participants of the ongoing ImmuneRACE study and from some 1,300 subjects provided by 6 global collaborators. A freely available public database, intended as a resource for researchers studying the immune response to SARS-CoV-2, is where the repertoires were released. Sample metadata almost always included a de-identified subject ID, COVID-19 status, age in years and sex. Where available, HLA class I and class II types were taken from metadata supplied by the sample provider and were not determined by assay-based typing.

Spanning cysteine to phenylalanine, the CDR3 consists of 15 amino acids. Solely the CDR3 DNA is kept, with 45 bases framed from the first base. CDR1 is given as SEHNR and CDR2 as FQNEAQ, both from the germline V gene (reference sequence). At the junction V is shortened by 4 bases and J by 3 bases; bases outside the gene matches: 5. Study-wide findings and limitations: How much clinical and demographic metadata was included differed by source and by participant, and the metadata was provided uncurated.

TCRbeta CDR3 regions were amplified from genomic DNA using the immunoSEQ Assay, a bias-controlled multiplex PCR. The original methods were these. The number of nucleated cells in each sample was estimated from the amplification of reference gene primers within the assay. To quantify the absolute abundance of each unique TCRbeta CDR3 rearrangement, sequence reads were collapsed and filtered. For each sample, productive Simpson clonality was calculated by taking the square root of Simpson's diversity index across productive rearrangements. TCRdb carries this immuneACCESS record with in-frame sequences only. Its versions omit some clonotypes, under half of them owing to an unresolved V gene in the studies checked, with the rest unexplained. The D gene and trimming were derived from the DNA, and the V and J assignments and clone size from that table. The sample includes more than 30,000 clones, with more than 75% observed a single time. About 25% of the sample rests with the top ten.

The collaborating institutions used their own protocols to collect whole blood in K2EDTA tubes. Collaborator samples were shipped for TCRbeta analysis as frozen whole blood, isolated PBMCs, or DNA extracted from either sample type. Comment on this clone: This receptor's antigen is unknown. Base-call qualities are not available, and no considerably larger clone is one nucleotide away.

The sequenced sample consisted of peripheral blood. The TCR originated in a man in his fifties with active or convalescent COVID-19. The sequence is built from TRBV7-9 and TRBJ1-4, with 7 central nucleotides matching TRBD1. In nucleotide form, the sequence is TGTGCCAGCAGCTCAACCGGGACAGCTAATGAAAAACTGTTTTTT. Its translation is CASSSTGTANEKLFF.